This T cell receptor beta chain comes out of a study of tumor-infiltrating lymphocytes in primary liver carcinoma. Overall study context: Sample yields of productive TCRbeta reads, ranging from roughly 3.65 to 8 million, were similar across tissue types.

For each extraction, RNA and DNA were obtained together from approximately 20-30 mg of unsorted bulk tissue. Sampling of every tumor involved five separate regions. These included the tumor centre. The proportion of viable tumor cells exceeded 80% in every tumor sample. Per germline, CDR1 SGHAT and CDR2 FQNNGV. The length of the CDR3 is 16 residues. Study findings and constraints: Tumor region pairs overlapped more than did tumor-adjacent and tumor-blood pairs.

The input was approximately 0.45 ug total RNA; TCR beta cDNA was made from it with a constant-region primer. Libraries of TCR beta came from three nested multiplex PCR rounds with slightly modified ARM-PCR. The first two PCR rounds, around 11 cycles each, used TRBV1-TRBV30 forward primers and a C-beta reverse primer. TCRdb reanalysed the multiplex PCR reads using MiXCR and keeps one entry per CDR3 protein. There are tens of thousands of distinct CDR3 sequences in the sample; about three quarters occur only once, and 25% lies in the top ten. For this clonotype: Its cognate antigen is unknown. A junction end diverges from the germline sequence, so it may reflect a read error.

V and J are TRBV11-2 and TRBJ2-3; D assignment may be TRBD1 or TRBD2 (5 bases each). The sample taken for sequencing was liver tumor tissue from sampling region 2. The subset is: tumor region T2, inferior pole. The sequence was collected from a man in his forties with primary liver carcinoma and hepatitis B virus infection. As DNA, the CDR3 is TGTGTCAGAAGCTTAGATGTGAGGGGCCTCACAGACACGCAGTATTTT. Its protein product is CVRSLDVRGLTDTQYF.